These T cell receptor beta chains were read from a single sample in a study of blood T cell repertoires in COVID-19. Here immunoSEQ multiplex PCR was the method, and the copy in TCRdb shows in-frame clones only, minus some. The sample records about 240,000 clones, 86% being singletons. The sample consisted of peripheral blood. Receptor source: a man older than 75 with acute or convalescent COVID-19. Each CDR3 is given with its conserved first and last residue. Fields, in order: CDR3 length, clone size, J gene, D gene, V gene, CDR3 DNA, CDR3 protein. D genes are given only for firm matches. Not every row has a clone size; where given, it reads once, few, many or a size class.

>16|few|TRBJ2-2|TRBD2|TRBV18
TGTGCCAGCTCTCTAGCGGGAGGATCGAACACCGGGGAGCTGTTTTTT
CASSLAGGSNTGELFF
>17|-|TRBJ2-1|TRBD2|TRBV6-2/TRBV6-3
TGTGCCAGCAGTTTTCCGACTAGCGGGGGACGGGCCAATGAGCAGTTCTTC
CASSFPTSGGRANEQFF
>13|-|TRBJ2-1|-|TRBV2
TGTGCCAGCACCCCGCGGGGAGGTGGTGAGCAGTTCTTC
CASTPRGGGEQFF
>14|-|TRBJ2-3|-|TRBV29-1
TGCAGCGTGGAACAGGGTATCGGCACAGATACGCAGTATTTT
CSVEQGIGTDTQYF
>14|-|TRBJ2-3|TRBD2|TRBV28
TGTGCCAGCGTAGCTAGCGGGGGGTGGAATACGCAGTATTTT
CASVASGGWNTQYF
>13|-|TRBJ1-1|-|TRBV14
TGTGCCAGCAGCCAGGGCTTTTTCACTGAAGCTTTCTTT
CASSQGFFTEAFF
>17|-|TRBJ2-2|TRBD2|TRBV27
TGTGCCAGCAGTTTTGGGACTAGCGGGAGGGCCACCGGGGAGCTGTTTTTT
CASSFGTSGRATGELFF
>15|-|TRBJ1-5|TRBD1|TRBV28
TGTGCCAGCAGTTTGGGACAGGGCTACAATCAGCCCCAGCATTTT
CASSLGQGYNQPQHF
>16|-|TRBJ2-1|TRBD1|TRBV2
TGTGCCAGCCTCCGGGACAGGGGGACTCGAATCAATGAGCAGTTCTTC
CASLRDRGTRINEQFF
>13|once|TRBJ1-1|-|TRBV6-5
TGTGCCAGCAGTTACTCGTTACAGCTTGAAGCTTTCTTT
CASSYSLQLEAFF
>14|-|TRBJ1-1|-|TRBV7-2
TGTGCCAGCAGCCCCGCCTTGGGGAGGACTGAAGCTTTCTTT
CASSPALGRTEAFF
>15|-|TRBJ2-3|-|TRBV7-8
TGTGCCAGCAGCCACTCCCCAGCGGGCACAGATACGCAGTATTTT
CASSHSPAGTDTQYF
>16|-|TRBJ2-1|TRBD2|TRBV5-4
TGTGCCAGCAGCTTGGGGCTAGCGGGGAGTTACAATGAGCAGTTCTTC
CASSLGLAGSYNEQFF
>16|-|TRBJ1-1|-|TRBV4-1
TGCGCCAGCAGCCAGGCCCTCTCGACAGGGAACACTGAAGCTTTCTTT
CASSQALSTGNTEAFF
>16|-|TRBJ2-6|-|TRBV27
TGTGCCAGCAGTTTAGAGGGTAGGGCTGGGGCCAACGTCCTGACTTTC
CASSLEGRAGANVLTF
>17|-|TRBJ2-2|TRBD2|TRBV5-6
TGTGCCAGCAGCTTGGAGCAGCGGGGGGGTTTCACCGGGGAGCTGTTTTTT
CASSLEQRGGFTGELFF
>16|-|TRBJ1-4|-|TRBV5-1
TGCGCCAGCAGCTTGGGGCCAGGGACTGTTGGCGAAAAACTGTTTTTT
CASSLGPGTVGEKLFF
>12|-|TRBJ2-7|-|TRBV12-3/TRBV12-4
TGTGCCAGCAGTAGGTCGGGGTACGAGCAGTACTTC
CASSRSGYEQYF
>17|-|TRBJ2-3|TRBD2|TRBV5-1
TGCGCCAGCAGCTTTTTCGGGAGGCTGTCAAGCACAGATACGCAGTATTTT
CASSFFGRLSSTDTQYF
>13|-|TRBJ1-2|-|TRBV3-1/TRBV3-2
TGTGTCAGCAGCCAAGCGGTGGGCCTTGGCTACACCTTC
CVSSQAVGLGYTF
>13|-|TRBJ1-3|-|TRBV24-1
TGTGCCACCAGTGATGTATCTGGAAACACCATATATTTT
CATSDVSGNTIYF
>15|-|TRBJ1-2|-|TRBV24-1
TGTGCCACCAGTGACCCCGGGGCGGGGTTTTACGGCTACACCTTC
CATSDPGAGFYGYTF
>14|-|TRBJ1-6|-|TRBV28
TGTGCCAGCAGAAGGGGTTCTTCGAATTCACCCCTCCACTTT
CASRRGSSNSPLHF
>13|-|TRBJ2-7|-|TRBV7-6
TGTGCCAGCAGCTTTGGACAGCACTACGAGCAGTACTTC
CASSFGQHYEQYF
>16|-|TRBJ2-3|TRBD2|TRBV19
TGTGCCAGTAGTATACAAGGGGGACTAGCCGGGGATACGCAGTATTTT
CASSIQGGLAGDTQYF
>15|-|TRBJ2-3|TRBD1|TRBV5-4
TGTGCCAGCAGCTTGAGGACAGGGCATGATGATACGCAGTATTTT
CASSLRTGHDDTQYF
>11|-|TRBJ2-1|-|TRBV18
TGTGCCAGCTCACCCGGGAGTGAGCAGTTCTTC
CASSPGSEQFF
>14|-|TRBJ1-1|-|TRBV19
TGTGCCAGTAGTATCCGGGGGGCAGTAACTGAAGCTTTCTTT
CASSIRGAVTEAFF
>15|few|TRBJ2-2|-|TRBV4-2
TGTGCCAGCAGCCAAGATTTGGCGAGGGCCGGGGAGCTGTTTTTT
CASSQDLARAGELFF
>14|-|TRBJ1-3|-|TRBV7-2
TGTGCCAGCAGCCGGGGGGGGTCTGGAAACACCATATATTTT
CASSRGGSGNTIYF
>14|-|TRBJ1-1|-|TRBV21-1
TGTGCCAGCAGCAAGGGCGAAGGGAACACTGAAGCTTTCTTT
CASSKGEGNTEAFF
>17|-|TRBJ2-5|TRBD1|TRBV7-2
TGTGCCAGCAGCTCACCCCCCGGGACAGGGAGACAAGAGACCCAGTACTTC
CASSSPPGTGRQETQYF
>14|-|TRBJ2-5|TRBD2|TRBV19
TGTGCCAGTAGTGACCGGGGAGGGGTAGAGACCCAGTACTTC
CASSDRGGVETQYF
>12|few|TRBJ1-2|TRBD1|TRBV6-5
TGTGCCAGCAGACAGGGGGACTATGGCTACACCTTC
CASRQGDYGYTF
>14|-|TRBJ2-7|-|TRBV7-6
TGTGCCAGCAGCCTAGGTGGGGGGAAATACGAGCAGTACTTC
CASSLGGGKYEQYF
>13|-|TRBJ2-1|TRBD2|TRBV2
TGTGCCAGCAGCCGACTAGCGGGCTCGCCTGGGGTCTTC
CASSRLAGSPGVF
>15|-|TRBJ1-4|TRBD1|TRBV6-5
TGTGCCAGCAGTCGTACAGGGGGAACTAATGAAAAACTGTTTTTT
CASSRTGGTNEKLFF
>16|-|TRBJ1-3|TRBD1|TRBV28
TGTGCCAGCAGTATCCCCGGGACAGTCTCTGGAAACACCATATATTTT
CASSIPGTVSGNTIYF
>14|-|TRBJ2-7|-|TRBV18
TGTGCCAGCTCACCAACGCAGGGATCGTACGAGCAGTACTTC
CASSPTQGSYEQYF
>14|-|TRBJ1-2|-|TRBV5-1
TGCGCCAGCAGCTCCGGACGGGGTGGAAGAGGCTACACCTTC
CASSSGRGGRGYTF
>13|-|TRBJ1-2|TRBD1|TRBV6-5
TGTGCCAGCAGGAGGGACAGGGGCTTTGGCTACACCTTC
CASRRDRGFGYTF